Sequencing of this T cell receptor (beta chain) was carried out in a study of blood T cells in healthy people across ages. In this sample, this clonotype turned up a few times. The V gene end was trimmed by 6 bases and the J gene end by 14 bases; junction bases not matched to a gene: 26. This CDR3 has 17 residues. With a J-beta primer mix and a sample-barcoded 5' primer, a second PCR ran roughly 6 to 11 cycles. Every molecule of cDNA carried a tag from a template-switch adaptor with 12 random nucleotides. TCRdb ran MiXCR on the 5' RACE reads and lists one entry per CDR3 protein. The sample has around 800,000 distinct CDR3 sequences; about 53% are singletons.

The gene calls are TRBV12-3 or TRBV12-4 and TRBJ2-3, with 7 bases identical to TRBD1. This receptor was taken from a man at least 80 years old in good health. Input material: blood. CDR3 nucleotide sequence: TGTGCCAGCAGCCCTTTTGGCGTCGACAGGGTTCACAGATACGCGTATTTT. Encoded protein: CASSPFGVDRVHRYAYF.